Described below is a single T cell receptor beta chain sequence and its context. Losses at the gene ends were 3 bases for V and 3 bases for J; bases not matched to a gene: 10. Per germline, CDR1 GTSNPN and CDR2 SVGIG (reference sequence). There are 15 residues in the CDR3. Profiling relied on immunoSEQ multiplex PCR, and the TCRdb table lists in-frame clones only, not all of them. The sample records around 83,000 clones, 90% to 95% being singletons. The data were obtained in a study of technical replicates of blood from several donors. The rearrangement links TRBV30 to TRBJ2-5; 7 nucleotides line up with TRBD1. The source material was T cells isolated from PBMCs. The TCR sequence derives from a human donor in good health. The CDR3 nucleotides read TGTGCCTGGAGCCTTTCCGGACAGGCCGAAGAGACCCAGTACTTC. It is translated as CAWSLSGQAEETQYF.